This TCR beta chain was identified in a study of blood T cell repertoires in COVID-19. Assay used: immunoSEQ multiplex PCR; TCRdb lists only in-frame clones, some missing. The sample includes over 75,000 clones, around three quarters of them seen just once. The sequenced sample consisted of peripheral blood. This TCR was sampled from a man between 45 and 60 years old who had recovered from COVID-19.

The CDR3 bases are TGTGCCAGCAGCACCTGGACTAGCGGGAGGGCCTGGCAAGAGACCCAGTACTTC. This gives the protein CASSTWTSGRAWQETQYF. V gene TRBV9 combines with J gene TRBJ2-5, with TRBD2 matching 15 bases. Germline V CDR1 and CDR2: SGDLS, YYNGEE. This CDR3 is 18 amino acids long. With V trimmed by 4 bases and J by 2 bases, 9 bases remained unmatched.